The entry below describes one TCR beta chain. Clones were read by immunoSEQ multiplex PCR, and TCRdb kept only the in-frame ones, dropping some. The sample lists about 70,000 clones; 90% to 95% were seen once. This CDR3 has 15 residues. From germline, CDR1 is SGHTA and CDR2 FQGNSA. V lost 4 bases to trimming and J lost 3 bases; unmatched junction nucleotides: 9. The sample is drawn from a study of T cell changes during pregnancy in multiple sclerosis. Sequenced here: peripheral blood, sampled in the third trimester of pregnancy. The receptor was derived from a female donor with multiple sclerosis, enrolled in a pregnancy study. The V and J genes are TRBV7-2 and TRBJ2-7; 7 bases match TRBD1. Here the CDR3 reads CASSWFHRGYYEQYF. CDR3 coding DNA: TGTGCCAGCAGCTGGTTCCACAGGGGTTACTACGAGCAGTACTTC. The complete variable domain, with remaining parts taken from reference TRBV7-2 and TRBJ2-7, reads GAGVSQSPSNKVTEKGKDVELRCDPISGHTALYWYRQSLGQGLEFLIYFQGNSAPDKSGLPSDRFSAERTGGSVSTLTIQRTQQEDSAVYLCASSWFHRGYYEQYFGPGTRLTVT.